Described below is a single T cell receptor beta chain sequence and its context. The CDR3 has 16 residues. CDR1 is MNHEY, CDR2 SVGEGT, per germline. V lost 6 bases, J lost 1 base, and 16 bases lay in between. In the authors' workflow: Estimation of nucleated cell counts relied on the amplification of reference gene primers. Data came from immunoSEQ multiplex PCR; TCRdb stores just in-frame clones and leaves some out. V, J and clone size are taken as reported in that table, and D and trimming were inferred from the DNA itself. This table has roughly 230,000 clones, approximately 80% appearing once. This sample is drawn from a study of blood T cell repertoires in COVID-19. Across the study: The analysed material was cDNA or gDNA that came from T cells, B-cell-depleted T cells, or PBMCs.

What was sequenced was peripheral blood. The chain is built from TRBV6-2 or TRBV6-3 and TRBJ2-1, with D tentatively TRBD2 (5 bases). This sequence was found in a woman aged 50 to 60 with acute or convalescent COVID-19. CDR3 amino acids: CASSPPSIASYNEQFF. CDR3 DNA sequence: TGTGCCAGCAGCCCCCCCAGTATAGCGTCCTACAATGAGCAGTTCTTC.